Described below is a single T cell receptor (beta chain) sequence and its context. Other DNA sequences in this specimen translate into the identical CDR3. Under the authors' procedure: Amplifying reference gene primers gave estimates of nucleated cell counts. Generated by immunoSEQ multiplex PCR, the TCRdb table keeps only in-frame clones and is missing some. Clone size and the V and J calls come from that table; the DNA yielded D and trimming. The data hold about 260,000 clones, with roughly 86% observed a single time. The data originate from a study of blood T cell repertoires in COVID-19. The germline V gene has CDR1 SGHNT and CDR2 YYREEE (reference sequence). CDR3 size: 14 residues. With 0 bases clipped from V and 2 bases from J, the junction kept 2 bases outside the gene matches.

This TCR was recovered from a man aged 40-50 years who had recovered from COVID-19. The rearrangement uses TRBV5-4 and TRBJ2-7; 7 bases are a match to TRBD1. The sequencing sample was made of peripheral blood. The CDR3 spells CASSLDRGPYEQYF. CDR3 DNA: TGTGCCAGCAGCTTGGACAGGGGCCCCTACGAGCAGTACTTC.